This T cell receptor (beta chain) originates from a study of graft-versus-host responses after intestinal transplantation. Study details: Tacrolimus and steroids were given for about 3 years to all recipients after anti-thymocyte globulin induction. Study-level points and caveats: Ileal or blood samples showed some GvH clones first, and such clones were also found in recipient marrow. Individuals who had graft-donor T cell macrochimerism had allografts that showed high graft-versus-host to host-versus-graft clonal ratios.

TCRdb keeps only in-frame clones here, not all; method: immunoSEQ multiplex PCR. In the table there are some 110,000 clones, 90% to 95% of which are singletons. As for this clone: Its specificity is not known.

The source of this sequence is a human donor who was the organ donor for an intestinal transplant. This specimen was unstimulated CD8+ T cells sorted from spleen or lymph node cells, taken before transplant.

The CDR3 DNA sequence: TGTGCCAGTAGTATTGCTGAGGGGAGCAATCAGCCCCAGCATTTT. Translating gives CASSIAEGSNQPQHF. The chain is built from TRBV19 and TRBJ1-5, with TRBD1 as a possible D gene (5 bases). V was clipped by 3 bases and J by 1 base, with 10 bases between them. CDR1 is LNHDA and CDR2 is SQIVND in the germline V gene (reference sequence). This CDR3 is 15 amino acids long.